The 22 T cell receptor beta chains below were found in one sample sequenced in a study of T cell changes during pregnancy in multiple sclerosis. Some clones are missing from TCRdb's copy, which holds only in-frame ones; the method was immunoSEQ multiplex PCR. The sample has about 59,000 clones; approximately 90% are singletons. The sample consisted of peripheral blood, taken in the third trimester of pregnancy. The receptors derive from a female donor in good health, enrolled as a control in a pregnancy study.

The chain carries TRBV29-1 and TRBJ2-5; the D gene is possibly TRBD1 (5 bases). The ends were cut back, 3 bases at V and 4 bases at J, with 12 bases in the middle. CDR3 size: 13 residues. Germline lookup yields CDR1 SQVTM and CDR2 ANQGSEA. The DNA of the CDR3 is TGCAGCGTTGACAAGGGGATGCGAGAGACCCAGTACTTC. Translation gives CSVDKGMRETQYF. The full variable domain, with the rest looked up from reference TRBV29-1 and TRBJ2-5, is SAVISQKPSRDICQRGTSLTIQCQVDSQVTMMFWYRQQPGQSLTLIATANQGSEATYESGFVIDKFPISRPNLTFSTLTVSNMSPEDSSIYLCSVDKGMRETQYFGPGTRLLVL.

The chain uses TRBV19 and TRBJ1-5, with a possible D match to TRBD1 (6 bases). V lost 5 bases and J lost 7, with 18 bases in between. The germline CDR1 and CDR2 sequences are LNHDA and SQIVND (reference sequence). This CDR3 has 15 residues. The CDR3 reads CASSPPGQSRQPQHF. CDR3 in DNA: TGTGCCAGTAGTCCCCCCGGACAGTCGAGACAGCCCCAGCATTTT.

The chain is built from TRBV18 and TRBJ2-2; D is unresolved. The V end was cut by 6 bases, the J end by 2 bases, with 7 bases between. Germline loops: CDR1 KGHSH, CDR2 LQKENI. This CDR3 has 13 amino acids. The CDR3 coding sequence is TGTGCCAGCTCTCAAATTAACACCGGGGAGCTGTTTTTT. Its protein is CASSQINTGELFF.

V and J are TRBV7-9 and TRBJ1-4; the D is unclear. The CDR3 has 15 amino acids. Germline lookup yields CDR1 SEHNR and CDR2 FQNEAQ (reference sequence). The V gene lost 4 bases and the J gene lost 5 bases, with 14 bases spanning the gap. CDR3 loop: CASSSQQHFNEKLFF. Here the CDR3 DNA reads TGTGCCAGCAGCTCCCAACAGCACTTCAATGAAAAACTGTTTTTT.

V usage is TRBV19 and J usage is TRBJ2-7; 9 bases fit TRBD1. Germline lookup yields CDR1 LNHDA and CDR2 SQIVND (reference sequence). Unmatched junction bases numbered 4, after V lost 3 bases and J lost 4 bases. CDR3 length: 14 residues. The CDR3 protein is CASSIGDRGYEQYF. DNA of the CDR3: TGTGCCAGTAGTATCGGCGACAGGGGGTACGAGCAGTACTTC. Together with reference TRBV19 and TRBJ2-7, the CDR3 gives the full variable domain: DGGITQSPKYLFRKEGQNVTLSCEQNLNHDAMYWYRQDPGQGLRLIYYSQIVNDFQKGDIAEGYSVSREKKESFPLTVTSAQKNPTAFYLCASSIGDRGYEQYFGPGTRLTVT.

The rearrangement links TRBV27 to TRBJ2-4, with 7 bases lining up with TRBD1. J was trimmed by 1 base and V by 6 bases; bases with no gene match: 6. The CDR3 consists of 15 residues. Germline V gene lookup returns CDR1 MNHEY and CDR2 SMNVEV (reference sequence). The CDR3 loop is CASRRTGDAKNIQYF. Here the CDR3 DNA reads TGTGCCAGCAGGCGAACAGGGGACGCCAAAAACATTCAGTACTTC.

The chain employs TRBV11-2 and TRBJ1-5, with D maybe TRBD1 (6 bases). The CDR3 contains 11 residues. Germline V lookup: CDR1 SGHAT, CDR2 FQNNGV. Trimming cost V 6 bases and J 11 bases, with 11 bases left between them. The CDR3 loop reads CASSTGQTQHF. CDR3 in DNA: TGTGCCAGCAGTACAGGGCAGACCCAGCATTTT.

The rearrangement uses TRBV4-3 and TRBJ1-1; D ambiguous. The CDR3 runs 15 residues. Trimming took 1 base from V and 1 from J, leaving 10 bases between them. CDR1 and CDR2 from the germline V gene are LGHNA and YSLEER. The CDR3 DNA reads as TGCGCCAGCAGCCAAGTAGCTGCATCGAACACTGAAGCTTTCTTT. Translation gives CASSQVAASNTEAFF.

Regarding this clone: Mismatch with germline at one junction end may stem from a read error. This chain's CDR3 is CASSPVQGTGVLDF. The CDR3, as DNA: TGTGCCAGCAGTCCCGTCCAGGGCACAGGCGTGTTGGATTTT. The chain joins TRBV6-1 to TRBJ1-5; D may be TRBD1 (5 bases). Germline CDR1 and CDR2: MNHNS and SASEGT. The CDR3 runs 14 residues.

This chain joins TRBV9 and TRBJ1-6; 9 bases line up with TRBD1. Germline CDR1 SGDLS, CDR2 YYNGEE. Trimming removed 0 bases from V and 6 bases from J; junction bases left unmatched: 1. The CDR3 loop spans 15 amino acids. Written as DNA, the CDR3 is TGTGCCAGCAGCGTAGAGGGACAGGGTAATTCACCCCTCCACTTT. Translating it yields CASSVEGQGNSPLHF.

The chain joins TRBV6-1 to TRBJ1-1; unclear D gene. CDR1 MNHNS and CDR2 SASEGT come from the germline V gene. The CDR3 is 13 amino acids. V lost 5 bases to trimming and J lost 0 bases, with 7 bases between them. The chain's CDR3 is CASSRVVNTEAFF. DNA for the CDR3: TGTGCCAGCAGTAGAGTTGTGAACACTGAAGCTTTCTTT.

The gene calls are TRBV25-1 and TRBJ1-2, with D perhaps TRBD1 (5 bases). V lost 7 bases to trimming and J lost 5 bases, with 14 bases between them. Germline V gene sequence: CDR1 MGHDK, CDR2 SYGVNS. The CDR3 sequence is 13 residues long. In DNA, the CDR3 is TGTGCCAGCATGGGAGGGACTCCTTATGGCTACACCTTC. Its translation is CASMGGTPYGYTF.

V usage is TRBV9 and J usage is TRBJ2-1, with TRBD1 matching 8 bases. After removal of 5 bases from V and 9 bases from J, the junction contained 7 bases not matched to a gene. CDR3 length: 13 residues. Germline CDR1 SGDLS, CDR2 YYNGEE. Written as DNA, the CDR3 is TGTGCCAGCAGTGGACAGGGAATTGGTGAGCAGTTCTTC. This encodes CASSGQGIGEQFF. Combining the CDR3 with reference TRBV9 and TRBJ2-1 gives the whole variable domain DSGVTQTPKHLITATGQRVTLRCSPRSGDLSVYWYQQSLDQGLQFLIQYYNGEERAKGNILERFSAQQFPDLHSELNLSSLELGDSALYFCASSGQGIGEQFFGPGTRLTVL.

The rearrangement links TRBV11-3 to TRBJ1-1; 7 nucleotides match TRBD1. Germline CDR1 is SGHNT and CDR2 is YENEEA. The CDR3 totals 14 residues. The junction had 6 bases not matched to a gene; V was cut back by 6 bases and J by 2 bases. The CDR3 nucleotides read TGTGCCAGCAGTTGGGACAGTTATAACACTGAAGCTTTCTTT. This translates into CASSWDSYNTEAFF.

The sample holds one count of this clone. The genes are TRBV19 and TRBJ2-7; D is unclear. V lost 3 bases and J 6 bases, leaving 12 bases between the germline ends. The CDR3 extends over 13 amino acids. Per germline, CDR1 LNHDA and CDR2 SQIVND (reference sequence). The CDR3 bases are TGTGCCAGTAGTATGGGCTCCGTTGGCGAGCAGTACTTC. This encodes CASSMGSVGEQYF.

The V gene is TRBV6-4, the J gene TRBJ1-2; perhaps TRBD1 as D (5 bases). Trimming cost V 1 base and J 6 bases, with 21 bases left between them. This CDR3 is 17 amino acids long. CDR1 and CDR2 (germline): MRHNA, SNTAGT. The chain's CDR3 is CASSDLAFRGNLDGYTF. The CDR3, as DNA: TGTGCCAGCAGTGACTTAGCCTTCCGGGGGAACTTGGATGGCTACACCTTC.

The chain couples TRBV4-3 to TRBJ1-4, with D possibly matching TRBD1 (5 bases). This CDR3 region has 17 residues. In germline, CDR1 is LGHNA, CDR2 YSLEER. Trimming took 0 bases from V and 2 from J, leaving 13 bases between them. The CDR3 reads CASSQDMGGSTNEKLFF. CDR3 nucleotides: TGCGCCAGCAGCCAAGATATGGGGGGGAGTACTAATGAAAAACTGTTTTTT.

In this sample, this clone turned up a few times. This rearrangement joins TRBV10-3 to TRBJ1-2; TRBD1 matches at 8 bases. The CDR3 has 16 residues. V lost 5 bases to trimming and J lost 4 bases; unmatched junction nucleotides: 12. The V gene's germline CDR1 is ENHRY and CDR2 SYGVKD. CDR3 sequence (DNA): TGTGCCATCAGTATTCGGACAGGGACATACGGCTATGGCTACACCTTC. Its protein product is CAISIRTGTYGYGYTF.

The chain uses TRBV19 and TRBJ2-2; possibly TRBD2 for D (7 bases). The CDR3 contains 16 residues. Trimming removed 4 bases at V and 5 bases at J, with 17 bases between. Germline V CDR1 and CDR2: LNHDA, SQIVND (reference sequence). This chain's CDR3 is CASSSKGGARTGELFF. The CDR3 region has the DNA TGTGCCAGTAGTAGTAAGGGGGGGGCGCGTACCGGGGAGCTGTTTTTT.

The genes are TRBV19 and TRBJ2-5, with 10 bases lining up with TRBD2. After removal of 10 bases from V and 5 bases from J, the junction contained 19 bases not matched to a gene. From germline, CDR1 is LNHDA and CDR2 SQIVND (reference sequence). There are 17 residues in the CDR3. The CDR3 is CATQLRSGRAIGETQYF. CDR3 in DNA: TGTGCCACTCAACTCCGGAGCGGGAGGGCTATTGGGGAGACCCAGTACTTC.

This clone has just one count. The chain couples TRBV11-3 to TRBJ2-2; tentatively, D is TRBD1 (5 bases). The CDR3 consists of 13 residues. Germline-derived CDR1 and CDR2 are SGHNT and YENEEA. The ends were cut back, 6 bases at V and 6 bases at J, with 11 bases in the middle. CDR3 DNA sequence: TGTGCCAGCAGGGTAGGGGTCGCCGGGGAGCTGTTTTTT. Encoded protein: CASRVGVAGELFF.

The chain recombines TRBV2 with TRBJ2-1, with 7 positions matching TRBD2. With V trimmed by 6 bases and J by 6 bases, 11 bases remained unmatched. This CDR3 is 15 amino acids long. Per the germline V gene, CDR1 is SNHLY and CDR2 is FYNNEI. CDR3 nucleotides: TGTGCCAGCAGCCCTGATACTAGCGCTGTCAATGAGCAGTTCTTC. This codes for CASSPDTSAVNEQFF.